Below, 6 T cell receptor beta chains from the same sample are listed, as sequenced in a study of blood T cell repertoires in COVID-19. Produced via immunoSEQ multiplex PCR; TCRdb's table is partial and in-frame only. The data hold about 270,000 clones, with about 91% observed a single time. The source material was peripheral blood. The source is a person aged 18 to 29 with COVID-19, enrolled during active disease.

The chain recombines TRBV27 with TRBJ2-6; 8 bases are shared with TRBD2. This CDR3 spans 16 amino acids. Germline CDR1 is MNHEY and CDR2 is SMNVEV (reference sequence). Trimming at V came to 5 bases and at J to 3 bases, leaving 6 bases not matched to a gene. CDR3 sequence (DNA): TGTGCCAGCAGTCCCACGGGAGGGGTTGGGGCCAACGTCCTGACTTTC. The encoded protein is CASSPTGGVGANVLTF.

V and J are TRBV25-1 and TRBJ2-3, with 7 nucleotides matching TRBD1. CDR1 MGHDK and CDR2 SYGVNS come from the germline V gene. Trimming cost V 6 bases and J 7 bases; bases outside gene matches: 7. CDR3 length: 13 residues. The CDR3 here is CASSLQGSNTQYF. CDR3 sequence (DNA): TGTGCCAGCAGCCTACAGGGGTCGAATACGCAGTATTTT.

The J gene is TRBJ2-1, the V gene TRBV4-1; TRBD2 matches 12 bases. Germline assignment: CDR1 MGHRA and CDR2 YSYEKL. There are 18 residues in the CDR3. The junction had 11 bases not matched to a gene; V was cut back by 0 bases and J by 8 bases. CDR3 sequence: CASSQDPTSGRGEDEQFF. CDR3 sequence (DNA): TGCGCCAGCAGCCAAGACCCGACTAGCGGGAGAGGAGAGGATGAGCAGTTCTTC.

The chain is built from TRBV11-3 and TRBJ2-2; TRBD2 matches at 10 bases. Trimming took 1 base from V and 4 from J; bases not matched to a gene: 3. The CDR3 sequence is 16 residues long. In germline, CDR1 is SGHNT, CDR2 YENEEA. The CDR3 here is CASSLASGSGTGELFF. The CDR3 DNA is TGTGCCAGCAGCTTAGCTAGCGGGAGTGGCACCGGGGAGCTGTTTTTT. Using reference TRBV11-3 and TRBJ2-2 for the parts outside the CDR3, the full variable domain is EAGVVQSPRYKIIEKKQPVAFWCNPISGHNTLYWYLQNLGQGPELLIRYENEEAVDDSQLPKDRFSAERLKGVDSTLKIQPAELGDSAVYLCASSLASGSGTGELFFGEGSRLTVL.

V usage is TRBV5-1 and J usage is TRBJ1-6, with 7 bases that match TRBD1. CDR1 SGHRS and CDR2 YFSETQ come from the germline V gene. V dropped 2 bases and J dropped 11; count of bases not matched to a gene: 7. CDR3 length: 14 residues. The CDR3 nucleotides are TGCGCCAGCAGCTTAGACCCTCAGGGGGCACCCCTCCACTTT. It encodes CASSLDPQGAPLHF.

The V call is TRBV2, the J call TRBJ1-2; D gene ambiguous. The germline V and J ends were trimmed by 4 bases and 6 bases, with 12 bases remaining between them. CDR1 and CDR2 (germline): SNHLY, FYNNEI. The CDR3 has 13 residues. Here the CDR3 DNA reads TGTGCCAGCAGTGTACCAGGACTCAATGGCTACACCTTC. Protein: CASSVPGLNGYTF.